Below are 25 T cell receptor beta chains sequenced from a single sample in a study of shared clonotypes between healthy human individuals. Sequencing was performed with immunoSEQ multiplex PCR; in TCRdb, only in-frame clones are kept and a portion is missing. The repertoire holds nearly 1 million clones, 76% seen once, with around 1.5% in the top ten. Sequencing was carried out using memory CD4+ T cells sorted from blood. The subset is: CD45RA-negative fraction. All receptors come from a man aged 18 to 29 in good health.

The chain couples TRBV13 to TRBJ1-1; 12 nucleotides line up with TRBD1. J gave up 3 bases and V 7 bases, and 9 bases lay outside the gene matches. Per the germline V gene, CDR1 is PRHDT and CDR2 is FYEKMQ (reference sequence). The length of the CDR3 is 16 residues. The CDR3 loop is CASTGTGGAKDTEAFF. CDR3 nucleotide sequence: TGTGCCAGCACTGGGACAGGGGGCGCGAAGGACACTGAAGCTTTCTTT.

CDR3 sequence: CASKAGQGNTEAFF. The DNA for the CDR3 is TGTGCCAGTAAGGCCGGACAGGGGAACACTGAAGCTTTCTTT. The V and J genes are TRBV19 and TRBJ1-1, with 8 bases lining up with TRBD1. This CDR3 has 14 residues. Germline loops: CDR1 LNHDA, CDR2 SQIVND (reference sequence). V lost 7 bases, J lost 1 base, and 5 bases stayed unmatched.

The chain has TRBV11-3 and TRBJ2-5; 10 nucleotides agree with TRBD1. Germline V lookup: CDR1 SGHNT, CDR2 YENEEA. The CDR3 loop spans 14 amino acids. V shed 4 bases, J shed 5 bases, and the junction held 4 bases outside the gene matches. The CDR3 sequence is CASSSGTGEETQYF. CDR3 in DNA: TGTGCCAGCAGCTCGGGGACAGGGGAGGAGACCCAGTACTTC. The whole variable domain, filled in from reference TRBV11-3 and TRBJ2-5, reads EAGVVQSPRYKIIEKKQPVAFWCNPISGHNTLYWYLQNLGQGPELLIRYENEEAVDDSQLPKDRFSAERLKGVDSTLKIQPAELGDSAVYLCASSSGTGEETQYFGPGTRLLVL.

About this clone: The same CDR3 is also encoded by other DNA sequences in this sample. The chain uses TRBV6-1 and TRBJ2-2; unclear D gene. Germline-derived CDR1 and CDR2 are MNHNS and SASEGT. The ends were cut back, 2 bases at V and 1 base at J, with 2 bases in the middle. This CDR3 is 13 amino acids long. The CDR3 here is CASSELNTGELFF. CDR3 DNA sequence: TGTGCCAGCAGTGAATTGAACACCGGGGAGCTGTTTTTT.

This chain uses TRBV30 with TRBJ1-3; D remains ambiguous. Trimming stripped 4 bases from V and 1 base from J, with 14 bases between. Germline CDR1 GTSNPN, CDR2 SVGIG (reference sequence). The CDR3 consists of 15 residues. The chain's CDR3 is CAWMRGSASGNTIYF. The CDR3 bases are TGTGCCTGGATGAGAGGGTCAGCATCTGGAAACACCATATATTTT.

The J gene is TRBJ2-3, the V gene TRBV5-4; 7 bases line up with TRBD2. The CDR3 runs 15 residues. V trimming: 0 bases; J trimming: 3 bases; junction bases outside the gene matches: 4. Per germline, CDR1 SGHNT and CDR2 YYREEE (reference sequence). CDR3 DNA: TGTGCCAGCAGCTTGGGTAGCGGGCCTACAGATACGCAGTATTTT. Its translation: CASSLGSGPTDTQYF.

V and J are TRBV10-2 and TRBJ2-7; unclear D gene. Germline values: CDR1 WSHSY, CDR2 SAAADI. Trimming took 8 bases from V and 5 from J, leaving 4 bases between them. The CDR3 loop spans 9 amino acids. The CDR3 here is CASGNEQYF. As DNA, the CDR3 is TGCGCCAGCGGGAACGAGCAGTACTTC.

CDR3 loop: CASGQGVVLETQYF. The CDR3 DNA is TGCGCCAGCGGCCAGGGTGTGGTCTTGGAGACCCAGTACTTC. The chain couples TRBV5-1 to TRBJ2-5, with TRBD1 as a possible D gene (5 bases). Trimming removed 7 bases at V and 5 bases at J, with 18 bases between. Germline values: CDR1 SGHRS, CDR2 YFSETQ. The CDR3 covers 14 residues.

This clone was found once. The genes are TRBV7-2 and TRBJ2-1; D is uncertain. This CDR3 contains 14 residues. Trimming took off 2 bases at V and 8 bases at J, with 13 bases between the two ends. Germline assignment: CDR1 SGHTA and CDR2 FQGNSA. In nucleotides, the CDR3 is TGTGCCAGCAGCTTATCCCCCCGCTTCGATGAGCAGTTCTTC. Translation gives CASSLSPRFDEQFF.

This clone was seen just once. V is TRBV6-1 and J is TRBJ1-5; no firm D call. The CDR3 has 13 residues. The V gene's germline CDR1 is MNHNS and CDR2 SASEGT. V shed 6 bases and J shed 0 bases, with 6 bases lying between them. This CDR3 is CASRDVSNQPQHF. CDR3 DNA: TGTGCCAGCAGGGACGTTAGCAATCAGCCCCAGCATTTT.

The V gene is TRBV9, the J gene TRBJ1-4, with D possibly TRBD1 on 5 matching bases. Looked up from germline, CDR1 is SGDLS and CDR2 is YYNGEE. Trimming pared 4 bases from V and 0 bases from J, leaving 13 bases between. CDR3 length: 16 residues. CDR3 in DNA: TGTGCCAGCAGCCCTGGACACACCGCAACTAATGAAAAACTGTTTTTT. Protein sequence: CASSPGHTATNEKLFF.

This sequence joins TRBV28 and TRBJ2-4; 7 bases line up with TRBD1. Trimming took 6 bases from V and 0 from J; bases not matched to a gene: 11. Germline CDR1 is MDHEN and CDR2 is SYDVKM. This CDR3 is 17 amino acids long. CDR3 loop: CASSSIQGPGAKNIQYF. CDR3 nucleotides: TGTGCCAGCAGCTCAATACAGGGGCCGGGAGCCAAAAACATTCAGTACTTC.

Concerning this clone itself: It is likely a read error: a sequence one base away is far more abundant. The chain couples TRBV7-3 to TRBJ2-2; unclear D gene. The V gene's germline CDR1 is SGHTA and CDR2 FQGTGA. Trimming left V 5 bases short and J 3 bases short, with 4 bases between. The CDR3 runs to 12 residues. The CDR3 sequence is CASSGDTGELFF. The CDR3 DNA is TGTGCCAGCAGCGGAGACACCGGGGAGCTGTTTTTT.

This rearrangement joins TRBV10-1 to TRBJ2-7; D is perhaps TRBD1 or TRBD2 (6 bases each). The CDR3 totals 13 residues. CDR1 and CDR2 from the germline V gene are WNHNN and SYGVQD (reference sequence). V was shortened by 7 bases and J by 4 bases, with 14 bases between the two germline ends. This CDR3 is CASNGGGTYEQYF. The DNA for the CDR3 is TGCGCCAGCAACGGTGGGGGGACATACGAGCAGTACTTC.

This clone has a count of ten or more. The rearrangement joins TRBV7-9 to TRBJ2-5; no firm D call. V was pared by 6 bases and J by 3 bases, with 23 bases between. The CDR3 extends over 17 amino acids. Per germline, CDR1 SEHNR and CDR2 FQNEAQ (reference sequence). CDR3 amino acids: CASRPNSRVRGEETQYF. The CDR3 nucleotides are TGTGCCAGCAGACCTAACTCCCGGGTGAGAGGTGAAGAGACCCAGTACTTC.

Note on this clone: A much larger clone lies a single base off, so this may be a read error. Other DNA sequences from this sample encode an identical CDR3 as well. CDR3 amino acids: CASSLMETQYF. The CDR3 DNA sequence: TGTGCCAGCAGCTTAATGGAGACCCAGTACTTC. V usage is TRBV7-2 and J usage is TRBJ2-5, with D hard to call. V gave up 2 bases and J gave up 5 bases, with 3 bases separating them. Germline V CDR1 and CDR2: SGHTA, FQGNSA. The CDR3 has 11 residues. The variable domain in full, with the rest retrieved from reference TRBV7-2 and TRBJ2-5, is GAGVSQSPSNKVTEKGKDVELRCDPISGHTALYWYRQSLGQGLEFLIYFQGNSAPDKSGLPSDRFSAERTGGSVSTLTIQRTQQEDSAVYLCASSLMETQYFGPGTRLLVL.

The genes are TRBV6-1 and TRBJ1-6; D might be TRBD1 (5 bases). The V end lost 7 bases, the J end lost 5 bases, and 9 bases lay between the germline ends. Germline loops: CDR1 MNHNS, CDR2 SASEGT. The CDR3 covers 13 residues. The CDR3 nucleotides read TGTGCCAGCATCGGGACTCATAATTCACCCCTCCACTTT. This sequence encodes CASIGTHNSPLHF.

CDR3 amino acids: CAISGTGVDEQYF. CDR3 DNA: TGTGCCATCAGCGGGACAGGGGTGGACGAGCAGTACTTC. The chain carries TRBV10-3 and TRBJ2-7; 10 nucleotides match TRBD1. This CDR3 is built from 13 residues. CDR1 is ENHRY, CDR2 SYGVKD, per germline. The junction had 4 bases not matched to a gene; V was cut back by 6 bases and J by 5 bases.

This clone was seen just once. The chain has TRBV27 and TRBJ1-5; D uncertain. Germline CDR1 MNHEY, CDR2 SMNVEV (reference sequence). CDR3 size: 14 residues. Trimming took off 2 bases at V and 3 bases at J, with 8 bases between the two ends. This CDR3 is CASSLEPYNQPQHF. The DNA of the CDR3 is TGTGCCAGCAGTTTAGAGCCATACAATCAGCCCCAGCATTTT.

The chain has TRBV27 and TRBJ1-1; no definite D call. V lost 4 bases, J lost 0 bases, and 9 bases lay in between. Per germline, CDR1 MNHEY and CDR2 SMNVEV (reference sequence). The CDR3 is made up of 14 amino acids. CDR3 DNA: TGTGCCAGCAGTTGGGGAGGGATGAACACTGAAGCTTTCTTT. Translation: CASSWGGMNTEAFF.

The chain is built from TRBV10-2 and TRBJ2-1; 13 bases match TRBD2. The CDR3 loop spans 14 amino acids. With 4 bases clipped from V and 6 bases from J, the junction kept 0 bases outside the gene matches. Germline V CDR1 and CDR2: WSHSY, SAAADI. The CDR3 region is CASSGLAGGNEQFF. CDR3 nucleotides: TGCGCCAGCAGTGGACTAGCGGGAGGCAATGAGCAGTTCTTC.

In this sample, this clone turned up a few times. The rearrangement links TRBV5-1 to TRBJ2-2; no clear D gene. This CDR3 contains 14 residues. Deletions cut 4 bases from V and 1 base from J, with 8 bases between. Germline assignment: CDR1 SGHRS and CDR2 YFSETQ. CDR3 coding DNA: TGCGCCAGCAGCCCCAACAGGAACACCGGGGAGCTGTTTTTT. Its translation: CASSPNRNTGELFF.

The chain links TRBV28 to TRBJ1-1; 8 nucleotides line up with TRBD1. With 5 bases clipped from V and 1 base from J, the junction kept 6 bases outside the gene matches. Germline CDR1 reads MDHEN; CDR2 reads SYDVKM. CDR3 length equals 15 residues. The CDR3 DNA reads TGTGCCAGCAGTCCTAGGACAGGGCCGAACACTGAAGCTTTCTTT. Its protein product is CASSPRTGPNTEAFF.

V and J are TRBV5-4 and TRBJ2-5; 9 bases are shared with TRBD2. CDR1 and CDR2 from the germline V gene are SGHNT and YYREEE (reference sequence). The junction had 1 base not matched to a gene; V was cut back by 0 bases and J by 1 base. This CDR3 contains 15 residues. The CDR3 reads CASSLASGAQETQYF. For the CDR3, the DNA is TGTGCCAGCAGCTTGGCTAGCGGGGCCCAAGAGACCCAGTACTTC.

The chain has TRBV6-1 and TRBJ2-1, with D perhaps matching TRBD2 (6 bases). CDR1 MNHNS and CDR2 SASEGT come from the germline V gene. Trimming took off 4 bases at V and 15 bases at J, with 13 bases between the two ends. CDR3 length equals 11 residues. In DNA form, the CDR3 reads TGTGCCAGCAGTGTCGGGGCGGGGCGGTTCTTC. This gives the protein CASSVGAGRFF.